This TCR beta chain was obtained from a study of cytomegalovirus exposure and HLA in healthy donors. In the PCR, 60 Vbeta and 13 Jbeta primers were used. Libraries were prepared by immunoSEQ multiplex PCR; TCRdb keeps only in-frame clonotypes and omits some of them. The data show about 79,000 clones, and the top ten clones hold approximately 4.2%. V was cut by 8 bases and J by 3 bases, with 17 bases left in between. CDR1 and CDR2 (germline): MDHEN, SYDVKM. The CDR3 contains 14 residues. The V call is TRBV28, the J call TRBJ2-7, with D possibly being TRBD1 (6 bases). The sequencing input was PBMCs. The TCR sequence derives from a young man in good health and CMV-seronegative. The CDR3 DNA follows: TGTGCCAGCGCCCGTTGGGACACCGTCTACGAGCAGTACTTC. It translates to CASARWDTVYEQYF.